The present entry profiles one T cell receptor beta chain with its context. The data originate from a study of technical replicates of blood from several donors. Germline CDR1 reads MNHNS; CDR2 reads SASEGT. J lost 4 bases, V lost 1 base, and 7 bases had no gene match. The CDR3 covers 16 residues. TCRdb keeps only in-frame clones here, not all; method: immunoSEQ multiplex PCR. The sample includes more than 90,000 clones, under 97% of them seen just once. The source is a human donor in good health. Sample: T cells isolated from PBMCs. This chain uses TRBV6-1 with TRBJ2-1; 7 bases line up with TRBD2. The CDR3 spells CASSEVSGGGYNEQFF. The CDR3 DNA sequence: TGTGCCAGCAGTGAAGTATCCGGCGGGGGATACAATGAGCAGTTCTTC.